Each of the 19 T cell receptor beta chains below was sequenced from the same sample in a study of CD8 T cells in ankylosing spondylitis (dated by TCRdb to about 2017). Library preparation was by 5' RACE. Sequenced using an Illumina HiSeq 2500. The public sequencing data were trimmed at Q25 with fastp and processed into clonotypes with MiXCR by TCRdb, which kept only in-frame beta chains. All rows with the same CDR3 protein become a single entry with the most common DNA and genes. Within this sample are around 320,000 distinct CDR3 sequences, with around 20% of them counted one time only. The ten top clones hold approximately 3.7% of the sample. The sequenced sample consisted of blood, either unsorted or a sorted T cell fraction (not recorded which). These receptors all stem from a female donor with ankylosing spondylitis or in good health (not recorded which).

The rearrangement links TRBV6-5 to TRBJ1-1; the D gene is possibly TRBD1 (6 bases). Looked up from germline, CDR1 is MNHEY and CDR2 is SVGAGI. Trimming shortened V by 5 bases and J by 1 base, and 14 bases separated the two germline ends. The length of the CDR3 is 15 residues. CDR3: CASSSRGRGNTEAFF. CDR3 bases: TGTGCCAGCAGTAGCAGGGGTCGGGGGAACACTGAAGCTTTCTTT.

This clonotype was recorded at least ten times. The chain recombines TRBV29-1 with TRBJ2-7; no clear D gene. Germline V gene sequence: CDR1 SQVTM, CDR2 ANQGSEA. This CDR3 has 12 residues. V lost 5 bases to trimming and J lost 3 bases, with 11 bases between them. Written as DNA, the CDR3 is TGCAGCGTTCGTACCTCAGGCTACGAGCAGTACTTC. Translation: CSVRTSGYEQYF.

CDR3 region: CASSQREGIYNEQFF. CDR3 nucleotide sequence: TGTGCCAGCAGTCAGCGGGAGGGAATCTACAATGAGCAGTTCTTC. V and J are TRBV6-1 and TRBJ2-1; 10 bases are shared with TRBD2. The V segment lost 5 bases and the J segment 3 bases; nucleotides outside the gene matches: 4. Germline CDR1 is MNHNS and CDR2 is SASEGT. CDR3 size: 15 residues.

In this sample, this clonotype turned up a few times. J is TRBJ2-1 and V is TRBV10-3, with TRBD2 identical over 8 bases. There are 16 residues in the CDR3. Germline trimming cut 3 bases from V and 0 bases from J; bases unmatched to any gene: 4. The germline V gene encodes CDR1 ENHRY and CDR2 SYGVKD. DNA for the CDR3: TGTGCCATCAGTGACCGCGGGAGGAGCTCCTACAATGAGCAGTTCTTC. Its translation: CAISDRGRSSYNEQFF.

The J gene is TRBJ2-2, the V gene TRBV5-1, with D perhaps matching TRBD1 (6 bases). Trimming took 3 bases from V and 3 from J, leaving 12 bases between them. This CDR3 comprises 15 residues. Germline CDR1 reads SGHRS; CDR2 reads YFSETQ. CDR3 DNA: TGCGCCAGCAGCTCGGCGAACAGGGACACCGGGGAGCTGTTTTTT. Translated, it gives CASSSANRDTGELFF.

V is TRBV18 and J is TRBJ2-5; no definite D call. The CDR3 runs to 14 residues. The germline gives CDR1 KGHSH, CDR2 LQKENI. The germline V and J ends were trimmed by 2 bases and 5 bases, with 12 bases remaining between them. CDR3 coding DNA: TGTGCCAGCTCACCAATCGGTCGAATGGAGACCCAGTACTTC. This translates into CASSPIGRMETQYF.

The chain has TRBV23-1 and TRBJ2-7; no firm D call. TRBV23-1 qualifies as an ORF whose function is uncertain. The CDR3 runs to 15 residues. The V and J ends lost 2 bases and 0 bases respectively, with 11 bases between them. CDR3: CASSQGTVRSYEQYF. The CDR3, as DNA: TGCGCCAGCAGTCAAGGCACAGTCCGCTCCTACGAGCAGTACTTC.

This clonotype has a count of ten or more. V usage is TRBV6-5 and J usage is TRBJ2-5, with 8 bases that match TRBD2. CDR1 is MNHEY, CDR2 SVGAGI, per germline. V lost 4 bases to trimming and J lost 4 bases; unmatched junction nucleotides: 5. The CDR3 sequence is 14 residues long. The CDR3 DNA reads as TGTGCCAGCAGTTCACGGGAGGGGGGAGAGACCCAGTACTTC. This gives the protein CASSSREGGETQYF.

J is TRBJ2-2 and V is TRBV20-1, with D perhaps TRBD2 (6 bases). Germline values: CDR1 DFQATT, CDR2 SNEGSKA (reference sequence). This CDR3 is 12 amino acids long. The CDR3 DNA is TGCAGCTGGAGGGCCTACACCGGGGAGCTGTTTTTT. This gives the protein CSWRAYTGELFF.

V gene TRBV7-7 combines with J gene TRBJ2-5; maybe TRBD2 (6 bases). Per the germline V gene, CDR1 is SSHAT and CDR2 is FNYEAQ (reference sequence). V was trimmed by 3 bases and J by 2 bases, leaving 13 bases between them. This CDR3 is built from 15 residues. The CDR3 DNA is TGTGCCAGCAGCTTCGGTAGCGGTTATCAAGAGACCCAGTACTTC. It is translated as CASSFGSGYQETQYF. Together with reference TRBV7-7 and TRBJ2-5, the CDR3 gives the full variable domain: GAGVSQSPRYKVTKRGQDVTLRCDPISSHATLYWYQQALGQGPEFLTYFNYEAQPDKSGLPSDRFSAERPEGSISTLTIQRTEQRDSAMYRCASSFGSGYQETQYFGPGTRLLVL.

This clonotype was observed a handful of times. The V gene is TRBV10-3, the J gene TRBJ1-2; tentative D call: TRBD1 (6 bases). This CDR3 spans 13 amino acids. The V and J ends lost 3 bases and 8 bases respectively, with 13 bases between them. Germline values: CDR1 ENHRY, CDR2 SYGVKD. CDR3 loop: CAISDPGAGGYTF. The CDR3 coding sequence is TGTGCCATCAGTGATCCGGGGGCAGGAGGCTACACCTTC.

This sequence joins TRBV14 and TRBJ2-7; 10 nucleotides line up with TRBD1. There are 15 residues in the CDR3. The V gene's germline CDR1 is SGHDN and CDR2 FVKESK. V lost 8 bases, J lost 3 bases, and 10 bases stayed unmatched. The CDR3 DNA is TGTGCCAGCCACCTATCGACAGGGGGCTACTACGAGCAGTACTTC. This codes for CASHLSTGGYYEQYF.

In this sample, this clonotype turned up many times. CDR3 protein: CAISTGQGYTEAFF. The CDR3 DNA follows: TGTGCCATCAGTACGGGACAGGGATACACTGAAGCTTTCTTT. The rearrangement uses TRBV10-3 and TRBJ1-1, with TRBD1 matching over 9 bases. J lost 3 bases, V lost 5 bases, and 4 bases had no gene match. The CDR3 contains 14 residues. Per germline, CDR1 ENHRY and CDR2 SYGVKD.

The J gene is TRBJ2-2, the V gene TRBV12-3 or TRBV12-4; a possible D gene is TRBD2 (6 bases). Trimming cost V 5 bases and J 0 bases, with 16 bases left between them. This CDR3 is 17 amino acids long. CDR3 protein: CASSPTTSSANTGELFF. The CDR3 nucleotides read TGTGCCAGCAGTCCTACCACTAGCTCAGCGAACACCGGGGAGCTGTTTTTT.

This clonotype has just a few counts. V and J are TRBV3-1 and TRBJ1-4; 11 bases align to TRBD1. Trimming took 4 bases from V and 8 from J; bases not matched to a gene: 3. This CDR3 comprises 14 residues. Germline V gene sequence: CDR1 LGHDT, CDR2 YNNKEL (reference sequence). The CDR3 coding sequence is TGTGCCAGCAGCCTCCGGGACAGGGGGGAAAAACTGTTTTTT. Encoded protein: CASSLRDRGEKLFF.

The chain carries TRBV2 and TRBJ2-3, with TRBD2 matching 7 bases. Germline CDR1 is SNHLY and CDR2 is FYNNEI. V lost 3 bases to trimming and J lost 4 bases; unmatched junction nucleotides: 7. The CDR3 spans 15 residues. The CDR3 sequence is CASSDLPSGSDTQYF. CDR3 nucleotides: TGTGCCAGCAGTGATCTCCCTAGCGGCTCAGATACGCAGTATTTT.

This sequence joins TRBV10-3 and TRBJ2-2; tentatively, D is TRBD2 (5 bases). The V gene lost 8 bases and the J gene lost 5 bases, with 15 bases spanning the gap. The CDR3 loop spans 14 amino acids. Germline CDR1 ENHRY, CDR2 SYGVKD. CDR3 nucleotide sequence: TGTGCCATCCGGGCTAGCCGGGGTACCGGGGAGCTGTTTTTT. Protein: CAIRASRGTGELFF.

The table lists this clonotype with many counts. This chain connects TRBV7-2 to TRBJ2-3; TRBD2 might be the D (6 bases). Per the germline V gene, CDR1 is SGHTA and CDR2 is FQGNSA. This CDR3 is built from 16 residues. Trimming stripped 5 bases from V and 0 bases from J, with 15 bases between. As DNA, the CDR3 is TGTGCCAGCAGCGGCTGGGGAGGAACGAGCACAGATACGCAGTATTTT. This encodes CASSGWGGTSTDTQYF.

This clonotype was seen a few times. J is TRBJ2-7 and V is TRBV28; 13 positions match TRBD2. The germline CDR1 and CDR2 sequences are MDHEN and SYDVKM. With V trimmed by 7 bases and J by 8 bases, 11 bases remained unmatched. The CDR3 consists of 15 residues. CDR3 amino acids: CASTLGGLAGIQQYF. The CDR3, as DNA: TGTGCCAGCACCCTCGGGGGACTAGCGGGGATTCAGCAGTACTTC.